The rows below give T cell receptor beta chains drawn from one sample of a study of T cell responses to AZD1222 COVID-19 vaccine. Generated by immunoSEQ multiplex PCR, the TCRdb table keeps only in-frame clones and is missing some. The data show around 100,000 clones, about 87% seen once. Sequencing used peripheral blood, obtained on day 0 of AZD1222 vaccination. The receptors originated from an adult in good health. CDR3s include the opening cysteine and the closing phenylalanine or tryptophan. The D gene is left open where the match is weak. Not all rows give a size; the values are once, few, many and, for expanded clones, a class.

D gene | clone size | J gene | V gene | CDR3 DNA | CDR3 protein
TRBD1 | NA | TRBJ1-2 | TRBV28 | TGTGCCAGCATCAAATCAGGGGGAGGCTACACCTTC | CASIKSGGGYTF
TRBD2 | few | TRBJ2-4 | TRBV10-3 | TGTGCCATCAGCCATAGCGGGAGCGAGGCCAAAAACATTCAGTACTTC | CAISHSGSEAKNIQYF
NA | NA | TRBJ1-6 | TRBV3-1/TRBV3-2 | TGTGCCAGCTCCTACTCCTATAATTCACCCCTCCACTTT | CASSYSYNSPLHF
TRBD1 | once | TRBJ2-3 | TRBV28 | TGTGCCAGCGCCTATTTTGGGGACAGTGGGGTCGGCACAGATACGCAGTATTTT | CASAYFGDSGVGTDTQYF
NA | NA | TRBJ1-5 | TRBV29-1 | TGCAGCGTCGGGGTTGGTGGGAGCAATCAGCCCCAGCATTTT | CSVGVGGSNQPQHF
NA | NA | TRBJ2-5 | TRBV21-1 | TGTGCCAGCAGCAGAGGCGGGGCGGGGGAGACCCAGTACTTC | CASSRGGAGETQYF
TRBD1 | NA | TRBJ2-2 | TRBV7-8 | TGTGCCAGCAGCCCAGCGACAGGGTCCACCGGGGAGCTGTTTTTT | CASSPATGSTGELFF
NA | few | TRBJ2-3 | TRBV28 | TGTGCCAGCAGTGCCCGACAGGCAGGATCCGATACGCAGTATTTT | CASSARQAGSDTQYF
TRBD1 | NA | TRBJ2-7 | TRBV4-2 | TGTGCCAGCAGCCAAGGCGTGGGACAGACCTACGAGCAGTACTTC | CASSQGVGQTYEQYF
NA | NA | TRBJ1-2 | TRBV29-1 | TGCAGCGTTGACAGGGAGTCTAACTATGGCTACACCTTC | CSVDRESNYGYTF
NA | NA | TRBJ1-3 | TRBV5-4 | TGTGCCAGCAGCTTGGACCGACAGCCAGGAAACACCATATATTTT | CASSLDRQPGNTIYF
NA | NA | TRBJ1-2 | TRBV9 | TGTGCCAGCAGCGTACAAGAGTTCGGGGGCTACACCTTC | CASSVQEFGGYTF
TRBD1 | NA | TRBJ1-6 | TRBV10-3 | TGTGCCATCAAATCGGACAGGGAGGGTTATAATTCACCCCTCCACTTT | CAIKSDREGYNSPLHF
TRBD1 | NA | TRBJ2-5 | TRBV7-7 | TGTGCCAGCAGCTTAAGGGCGACAGGGGACAAAGAGACCCAGTACTTC | CASSLRATGDKETQYF
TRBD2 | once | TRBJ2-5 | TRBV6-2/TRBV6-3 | TGTGCCAGCAGTAACCAGCGGGGGGATCAAGAGACCCAGTACTTC | CASSNQRGDQETQYF
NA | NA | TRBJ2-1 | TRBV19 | TGTGCCAGTAGCCCCCGGGGGCATCCCCGGGGGGAGCAGTTCTTC | CASSPRGHPRGEQFF
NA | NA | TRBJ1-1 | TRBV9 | TGTGCCAGCAGCGTACGGGGGGCTGAAGCTTTCTTT | CASSVRGAEAFF
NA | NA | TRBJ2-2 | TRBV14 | TGTGCCAGCAGCCGGAACCTGGGGGGAAGATCCGGGGAGCTGTTTTTT | CASSRNLGGRSGELFF
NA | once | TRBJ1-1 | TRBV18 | TGTGCCAGCTCACAGATTCGTGACAGTGAAGCTTTCTTT | CASSQIRDSEAFF
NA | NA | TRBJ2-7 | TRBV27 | TGTGCCAGCGGAAGGGGTTCCGAGCAGTACTTC | CASGRGSEQYF
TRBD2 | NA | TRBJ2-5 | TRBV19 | TGTGCCAGTAGTCCCCGGACTAGCGGCTGGGAGACCCAGTACTTC | CASSPRTSGWETQYF
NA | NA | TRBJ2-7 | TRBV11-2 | TGTGCCAGCAGCCCCCTGAAAGAGCAGTACTTC | CASSPLKEQYF
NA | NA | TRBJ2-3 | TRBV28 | TGTGCCAGCAGTTCCACTCATACGCAGTATTTT | CASSSTHTQYF
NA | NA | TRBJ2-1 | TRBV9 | TGTGCCAGCAGCGTCTCCGCTGGACTACCCGGGGCGTACAATGAGCAGTTCTTC | CASSVSAGLPGAYNEQFF
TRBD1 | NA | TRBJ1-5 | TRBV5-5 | TGTGCCAGCACCTATGAAGGGGGCGATCAGCCCCAGCATTTT | CASTYEGGDQPQHF
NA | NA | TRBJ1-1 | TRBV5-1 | TGCGCCAGCAGCCGGGGGGAGAGGGCCACTGAAGCTTTCTTT | CASSRGERATEAFF
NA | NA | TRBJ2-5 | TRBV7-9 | TGTGCCAGCAGCTTCCTTGCGGAAGAGACCCAGTACTTC | CASSFLAEETQYF
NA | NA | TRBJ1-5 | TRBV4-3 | TGCGCCAGCAGCCAAGAGTACAGTCGGTACCAGCCCCAGCATTTT | CASSQEYSRYQPQHF
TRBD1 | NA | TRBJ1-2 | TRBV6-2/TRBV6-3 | TGTGCCAGCAGCCCCGGACAGGAAAACTATGGCTACACCTTC | CASSPGQENYGYTF
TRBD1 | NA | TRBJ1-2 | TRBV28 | TGTGCCAGCAGTTCGGGACAGGATGGCTACACCTTC | CASSSGQDGYTF
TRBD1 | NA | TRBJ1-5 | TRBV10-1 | TGCGCCAGCAGTGAGTCGGGACAGATCAATCAGCCCCAGCATTTT | CASSESGQINQPQHF
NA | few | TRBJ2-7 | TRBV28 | TGTGCCAGCAGTTTGGGACCGCGCGAGCAGTACTTC | CASSLGPREQYF
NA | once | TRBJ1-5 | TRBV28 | TGTGCCAGCATTCTCGCGGGGAGCAATCAGCCCCAGCATTTT | CASILAGSNQPQHF
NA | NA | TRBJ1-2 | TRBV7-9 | TGTGCCAGCAGCTTAGTAGAGGCTGACTACACCTTC | CASSLVEADYTF
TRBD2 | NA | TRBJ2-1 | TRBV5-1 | TGCGCCAGCAGCCGACTAGCGGGAGCCACTTACAATGAGCAGTTCTTC | CASSRLAGATYNEQFF
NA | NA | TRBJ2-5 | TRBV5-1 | TGCGCCAGCAGCTTGGGGGTATCGGAGACCCAGTACTTC | CASSLGVSETQYF
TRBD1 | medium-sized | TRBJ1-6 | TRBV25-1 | TGTGCCAGCAGTGAATATCCTCGGGACAGGGATTCACCCCTCCACTTT | CASSEYPRDRDSPLHF
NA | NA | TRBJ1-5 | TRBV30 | TGTGCCTGGAATCGGGACACTAGCAATCAGCCCCAGCATTTT | CAWNRDTSNQPQHF
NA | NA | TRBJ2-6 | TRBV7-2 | TGTGCCAGCAGCTTCGGCGGCTCTGGGGCCAACGTCCTGACTTTC | CASSFGGSGANVLTF
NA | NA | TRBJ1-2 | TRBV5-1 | TGCGCCAGCAGCTTGACTACAGGGTTGGACTACACCTTC | CASSLTTGLDYTF
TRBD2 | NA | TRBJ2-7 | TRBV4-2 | TGTGCCAGCAGCCAAGTGGCTAGCGGCAGCCCTCACGAGCAGTACTTC | CASSQVASGSPHEQYF
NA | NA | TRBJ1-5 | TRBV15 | TGTGCCACCAGCAGGGTTCTTGATAGCAATCAGCCCCAGCATTTT | CATSRVLDSNQPQHF
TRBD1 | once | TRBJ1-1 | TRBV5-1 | TGCGCCAGCAGCTCGAGGGACAGGGGGCCCGAAGCTTTCTTT | CASSSRDRGPEAFF
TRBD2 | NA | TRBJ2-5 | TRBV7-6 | TGTGCCAGCAGCTTACGGACTAGCGGGGGGATTGAAGAGACCCAGTACTTC | CASSLRTSGGIEETQYF
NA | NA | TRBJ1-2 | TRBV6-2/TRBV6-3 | TGTGCCAGCAGCCCACCCACAACGAACTATGGCTACACCTTC | CASSPPTTNYGYTF
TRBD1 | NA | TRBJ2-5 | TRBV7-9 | TGTGCCAGCAGCCGGACAGGGGGACAAGAGACCCAGTACTTC | CASSRTGGQETQYF
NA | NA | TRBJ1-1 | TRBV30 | TGTGCCTGGAAACGGTTAGAAACAGGGTCCACTGAAGCTTTCTTT | CAWKRLETGSTEAFF
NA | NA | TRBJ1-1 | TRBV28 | TGTGCCAGCAGCATCCTCAAGTTGGGCACTGAAGCTTTCTTT | CASSILKLGTEAFF
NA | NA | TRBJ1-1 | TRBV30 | TGTGCCTGGAGTGTACGTCCCGGCCCCAACACTGAAGCTTTCTTT | CAWSVRPGPNTEAFF
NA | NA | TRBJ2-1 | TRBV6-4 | TGTGCCAGCAGTCCGGAGGGTTCCGTCGGTGAGCAGTTCTTC | CASSPEGSVGEQFF
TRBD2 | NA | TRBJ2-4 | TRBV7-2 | TGTGCCAGCAGCTTAGCGGGTTGGGCTAGCGGGACCAAAAACATTCAGTACTTC | CASSLAGWASGTKNIQYF
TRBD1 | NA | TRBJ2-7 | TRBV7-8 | TGTGCCAGCAGCTTAAGCCCTGGGACAGGGGGAGAGCAGTACTTC | CASSLSPGTGGEQYF
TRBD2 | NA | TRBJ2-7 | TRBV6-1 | TGTGCCAGCAGTGTGTCCGGGACTAGCGGGACATCCTACGAGCAGTACTTC | CASSVSGTSGTSYEQYF